This is a list of T cell receptor beta chains from one sample in a study of T cells of healthy individuals. TCRdb re-analysed the 5' RACE reads in MiXCR, keeping a single row per CDR3 protein. The sample lists tens of thousands of distinct CDR3 sequences, roughly 15% seen once, with roughly 16% in the top ten. All receptors derive from a human donor in good health. Each CDR3 is given with its conserved first and last residue. The D gene is left open where the match is weak. A row's size may be missing; if present it is once, few, many or a size class.

D	V	J	size	CDR3	DNA
-	TRBV12-3/TRBV12-4	TRBJ1-2	-	CASSLHGTAYGYTF	TGTGCCAGCAGCCTCCACGGGACCGCTTATGGCTACACCTTC
-	TRBV20-1	TRBJ1-1	medium-sized	CSADRSFEAFF	TGCAGTGCCGACAGGTCCTTTGAAGCTTTCTTT
TRBD2	TRBV18	TRBJ2-7	-	CASSPLRGDEQYF	TGTGCCAGCTCACCATTGCGGGGGGACGAGCAGTACTTC
TRBD2	TRBV7-9	TRBJ2-5	many	CASSTLADPQETQYF	TGTGCCAGCAGCACTCTAGCGGACCCCCAAGAGACCCAGTACTTC
-	TRBV7-2	TRBJ1-2	-	CASSFQGYGYTF	TGTGCCAGCAGCTTCCAGGGCTATGGCTACACCTTC
TRBD1	TRBV12-3/TRBV12-4	TRBJ2-2	many	CASRRSGTGNTGELFF	TGTGCCAGCAGGCGTTCCGGGACAGGGAACACCGGGGAGCTGTTTTTT
TRBD1	TRBV6-1	TRBJ2-5	many	CASSRDRGKETQYF	TGTGCCAGCAGCCGGGACAGGGGGAAAGAGACCCAGTACTTC
TRBD1	TRBV4-1	TRBJ2-4	-	CASSHPGTGVNIQYF	TGCGCCAGCAGCCATCCCGGGACAGGGGTAAACATTCAGTACTTC
-	TRBV20-1	TRBJ2-2	many	CSATFGGELFF	TGCAGTGCTACGTTTGGCGGGGAGCTGTTTTTT
-	TRBV20-1	TRBJ1-1	many	CSAIGARSTEAFF	TGCAGTGCTATTGGGGCTAGGAGCACTGAAGCTTTCTTT
-	TRBV12-3/TRBV12-4	TRBJ2-6	few	CASSLGGAISGANVLTF	TGTGCCAGCAGTTTAGGGGGGGCGATCTCTGGGGCCAACGTCCTGACTTTC
TRBD1	TRBV24-1	TRBJ2-3	few	CATSDPGTVDTQYF	TGTGCCACCAGTGACCCTGGGACAGTCGATACGCAGTATTTT
TRBD1	TRBV5-1	TRBJ1-2	few	CASSADWTGGGVVGGYTF	TGCGCCAGCAGCGCGGACTGGACAGGGGGAGGAGTAGTAGGTGGCTACACCTTC
-	TRBV23-1	TRBJ2-5	many	CASSLNRAKETQYF	TGCGCCAGCAGTCTTAACAGGGCGAAAGAGACCCAGTACTTC
-	TRBV30	TRBJ2-5	few	CAWSVGTAGGAQETQYF	TGTGCCTGGAGTGTGGGGACGGCAGGTGGGGCCCAAGAGACCCAGTACTTC